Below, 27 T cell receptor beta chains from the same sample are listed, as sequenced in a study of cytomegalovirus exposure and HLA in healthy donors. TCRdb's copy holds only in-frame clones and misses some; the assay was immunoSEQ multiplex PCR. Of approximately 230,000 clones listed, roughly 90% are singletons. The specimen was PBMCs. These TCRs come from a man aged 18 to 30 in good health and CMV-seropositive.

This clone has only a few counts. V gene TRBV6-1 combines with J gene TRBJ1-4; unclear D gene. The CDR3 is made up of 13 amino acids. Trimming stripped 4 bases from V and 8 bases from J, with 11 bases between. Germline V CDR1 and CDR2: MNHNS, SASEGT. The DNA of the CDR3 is TGTGCCAGCAGTGTTGAAGTAAAGGAAAAACTGTTTTTT. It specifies CASSVEVKEKLFF.

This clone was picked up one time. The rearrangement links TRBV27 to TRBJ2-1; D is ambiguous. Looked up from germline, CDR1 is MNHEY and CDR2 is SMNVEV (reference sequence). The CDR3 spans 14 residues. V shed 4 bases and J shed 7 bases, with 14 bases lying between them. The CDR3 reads CASSSIRGVNEQFF. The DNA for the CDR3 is TGTGCCAGCAGTTCGATCCGTGGGGTGAATGAGCAGTTCTTC.

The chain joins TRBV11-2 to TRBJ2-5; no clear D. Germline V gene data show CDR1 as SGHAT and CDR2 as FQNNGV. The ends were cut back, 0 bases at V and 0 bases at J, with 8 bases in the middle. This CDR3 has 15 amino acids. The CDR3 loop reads CASSLEAPYQETQYF. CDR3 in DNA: TGTGCCAGCAGCTTAGAGGCTCCGTACCAAGAGACCCAGTACTTC.

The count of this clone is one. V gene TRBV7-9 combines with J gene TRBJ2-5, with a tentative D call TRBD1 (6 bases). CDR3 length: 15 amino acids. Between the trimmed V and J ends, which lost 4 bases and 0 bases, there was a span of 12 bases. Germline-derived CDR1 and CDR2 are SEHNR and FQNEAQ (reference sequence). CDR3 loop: CASSSVDRYQETQYF. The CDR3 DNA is TGTGCCAGCAGCTCAGTCGACAGGTACCAAGAGACCCAGTACTTC.

The CDR3 protein is CASSRTAATNEKLFF. As DNA, the CDR3 is TGTGCCAGCAGTCGGACTGCTGCAACTAATGAAAAACTGTTTTTT. The chain is built from TRBV5-4 and TRBJ1-4; D gene unclear. CDR3 size: 15 residues. Germline values: CDR1 SGHNT, CDR2 YYREEE (reference sequence). V dropped 5 bases and J dropped 0 bases, with 11 bases sitting between them. Using reference TRBV5-4 and TRBJ1-4 for the parts outside the CDR3, the full variable domain is ETGVTQSPTHLIKTRGQQVTLRCSSQSGHNTVSWYQQALGQGPQFIFQYYREEENGRGNFPPRFSGLQFPNYSSELNVNALELDDSALYLCASSRTAATNEKLFFGSGTQLSVL.

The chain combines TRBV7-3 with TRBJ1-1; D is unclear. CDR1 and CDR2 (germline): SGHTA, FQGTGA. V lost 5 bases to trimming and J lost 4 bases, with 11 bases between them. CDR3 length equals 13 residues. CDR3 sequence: CASSPNAGTEAFF. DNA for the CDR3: TGTGCCAGCAGCCCAAACGCTGGCACTGAAGCTTTCTTT.

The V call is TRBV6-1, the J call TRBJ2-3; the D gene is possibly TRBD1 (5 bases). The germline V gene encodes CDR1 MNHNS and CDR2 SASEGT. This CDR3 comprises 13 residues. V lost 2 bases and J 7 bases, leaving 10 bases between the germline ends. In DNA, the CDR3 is TGTGCCAGCAGTGAAAGCCAGGGTCATACGCAGTATTTT. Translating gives CASSESQGHTQYF.

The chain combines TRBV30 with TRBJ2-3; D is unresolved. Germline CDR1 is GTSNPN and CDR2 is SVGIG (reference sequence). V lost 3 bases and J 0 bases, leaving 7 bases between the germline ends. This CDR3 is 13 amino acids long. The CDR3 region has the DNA TGTGCCTGGAGAGTACAAAGCACAGATACGCAGTATTTT. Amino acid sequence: CAWRVQSTDTQYF.

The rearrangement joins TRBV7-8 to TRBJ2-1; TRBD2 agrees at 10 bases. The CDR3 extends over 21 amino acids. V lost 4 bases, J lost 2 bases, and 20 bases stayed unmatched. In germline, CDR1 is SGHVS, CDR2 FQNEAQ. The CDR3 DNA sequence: TGTGCCAGCAGCTCCCCGGCCGGGACTAGCGCGATCGACGGCGCCTACAATGAGCAGTTCTTC. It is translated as CASSSPAGTSAIDGAYNEQFF.

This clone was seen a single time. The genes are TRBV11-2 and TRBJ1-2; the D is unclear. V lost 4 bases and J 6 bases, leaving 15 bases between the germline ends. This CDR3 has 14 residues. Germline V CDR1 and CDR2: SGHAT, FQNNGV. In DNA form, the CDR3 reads TGTGCCAGCAGCTCCCCCCGTGGGCCCCATGGCTACACCTTC. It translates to CASSSPRGPHGYTF.

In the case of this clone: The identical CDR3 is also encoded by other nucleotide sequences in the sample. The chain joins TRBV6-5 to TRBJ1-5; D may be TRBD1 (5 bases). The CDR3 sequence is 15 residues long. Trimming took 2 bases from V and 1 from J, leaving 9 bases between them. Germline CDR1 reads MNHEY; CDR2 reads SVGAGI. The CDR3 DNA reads TGTGCCAGCAGTTACAGGGGTGGGAGCAATCAGCCCCAGCATTTT. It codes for CASSYRGGSNQPQHF.

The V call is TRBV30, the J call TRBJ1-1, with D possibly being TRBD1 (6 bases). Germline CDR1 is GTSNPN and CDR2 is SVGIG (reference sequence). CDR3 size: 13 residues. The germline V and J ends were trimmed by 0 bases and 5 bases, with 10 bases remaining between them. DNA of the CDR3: TGTGCCTGGAGTGTGGGGGGCGGTACTGAAGCTTTCTTT. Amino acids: CAWSVGGGTEAFF.

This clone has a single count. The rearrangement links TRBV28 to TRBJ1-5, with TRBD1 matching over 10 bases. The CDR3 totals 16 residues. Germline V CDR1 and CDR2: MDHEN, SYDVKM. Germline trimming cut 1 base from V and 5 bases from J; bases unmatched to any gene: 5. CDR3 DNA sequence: TGTGCCAGCAGTTTATTTGGGACAGGGGCCCATCAGCCCCAGCATTTT. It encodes CASSLFGTGAHQPQHF.

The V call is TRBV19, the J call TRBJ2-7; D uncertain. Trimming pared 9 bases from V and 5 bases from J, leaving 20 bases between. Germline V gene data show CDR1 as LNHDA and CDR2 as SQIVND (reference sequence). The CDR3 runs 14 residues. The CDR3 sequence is CASGRRTVADEQYF. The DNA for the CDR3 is TGTGCCAGCGGCCGTCGGACGGTGGCCGACGAGCAGTACTTC.

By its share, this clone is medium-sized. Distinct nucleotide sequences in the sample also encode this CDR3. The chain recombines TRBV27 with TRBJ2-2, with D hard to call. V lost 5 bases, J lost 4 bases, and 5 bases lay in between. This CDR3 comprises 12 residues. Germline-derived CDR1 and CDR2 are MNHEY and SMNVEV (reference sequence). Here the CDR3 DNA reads TGTGCCAGCAGTCCACTCACCGGGGAGCTGTTTTTT. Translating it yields CASSPLTGELFF.

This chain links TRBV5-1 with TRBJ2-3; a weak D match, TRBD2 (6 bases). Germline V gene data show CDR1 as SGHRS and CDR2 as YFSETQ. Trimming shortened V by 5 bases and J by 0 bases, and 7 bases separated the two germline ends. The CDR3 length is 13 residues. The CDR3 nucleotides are TGCGCCAGCAGGGCGGGGAGCACAGATACGCAGTATTTT. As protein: CASRAGSTDTQYF. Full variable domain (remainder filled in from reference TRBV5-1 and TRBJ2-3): KAGVTQTPRYLIKTRGQQVTLSCSPISGHRSVSWYQQTPGQGLQFLFEYFSETQRNKGNFPGRFSGRQFSNSRSEMNVSTLELGDSALYLCASRAGSTDTQYFGPGTRLTVL.

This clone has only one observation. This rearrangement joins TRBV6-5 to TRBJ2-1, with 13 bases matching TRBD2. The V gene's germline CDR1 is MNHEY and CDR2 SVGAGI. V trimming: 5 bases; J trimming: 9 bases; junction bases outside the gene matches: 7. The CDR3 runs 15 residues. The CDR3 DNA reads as TGTGCCAGCAGTACCGGGACTAGCGGGAAGAGTGAGCAGTTCTTC. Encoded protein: CASSTGTSGKSEQFF.

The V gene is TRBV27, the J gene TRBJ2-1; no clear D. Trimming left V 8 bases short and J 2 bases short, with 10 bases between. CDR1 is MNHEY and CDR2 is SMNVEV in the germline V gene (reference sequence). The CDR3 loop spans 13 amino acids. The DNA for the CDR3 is TGTGCCAGCTCTTCCAGGACCTACAATGAGCAGTTCTTC. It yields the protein CASSSRTYNEQFF.

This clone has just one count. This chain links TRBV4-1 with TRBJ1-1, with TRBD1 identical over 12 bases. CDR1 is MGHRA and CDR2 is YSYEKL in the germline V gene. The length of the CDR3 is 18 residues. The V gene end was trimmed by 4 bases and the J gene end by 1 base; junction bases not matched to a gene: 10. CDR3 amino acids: CASSRFPGQGAGNTEAFF. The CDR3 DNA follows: TGCGCCAGCAGCCGATTTCCGGGACAGGGGGCCGGGAACACTGAAGCTTTCTTT.

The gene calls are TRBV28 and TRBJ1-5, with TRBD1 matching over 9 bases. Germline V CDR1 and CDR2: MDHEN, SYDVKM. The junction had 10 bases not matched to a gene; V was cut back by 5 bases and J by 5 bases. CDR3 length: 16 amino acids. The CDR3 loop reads CASSTGGVRGDQPQHF. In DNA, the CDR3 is TGTGCCAGCAGTACAGGGGGCGTTCGTGGCGATCAGCCCCAGCATTTT.

The CDR3 DNA sequence: TGTGCCAGCAGTTTCACTGGGGGTAATGAAAAACTGTTTTTT. Translating it yields CASSFTGGNEKLFF. The chain couples TRBV27 to TRBJ1-4; D might be TRBD1 (5 bases). This CDR3 is 14 amino acids long. V lost 3 bases and J 4 bases, leaving 9 bases between the germline ends. Germline lookup yields CDR1 MNHEY and CDR2 SMNVEV (reference sequence).

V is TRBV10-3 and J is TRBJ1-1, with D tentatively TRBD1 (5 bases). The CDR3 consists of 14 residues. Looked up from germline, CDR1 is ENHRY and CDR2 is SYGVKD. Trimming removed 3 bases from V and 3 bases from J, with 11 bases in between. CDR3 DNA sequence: TGTGCCATCAGTGAAAGGCGGGGGGACACTGAAGCTTTCTTT. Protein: CAISERRGDTEAFF.

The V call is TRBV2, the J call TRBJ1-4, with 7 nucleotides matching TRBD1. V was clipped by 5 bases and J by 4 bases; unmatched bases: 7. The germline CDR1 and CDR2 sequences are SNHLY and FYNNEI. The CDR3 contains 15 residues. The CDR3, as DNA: TGTGCCAGCAGTAGAGGGGGCGCCGGTAATGAAAAACTGTTTTTT. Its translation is CASSRGGAGNEKLFF.

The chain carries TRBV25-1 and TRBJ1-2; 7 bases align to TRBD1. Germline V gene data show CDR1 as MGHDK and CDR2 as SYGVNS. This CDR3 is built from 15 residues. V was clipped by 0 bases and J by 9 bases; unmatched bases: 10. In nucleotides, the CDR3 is TGTGCCAGCAGTGAATATAAATGGACAGGATCATGCTACACCTTC. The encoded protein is CASSEYKWTGSCYTF.

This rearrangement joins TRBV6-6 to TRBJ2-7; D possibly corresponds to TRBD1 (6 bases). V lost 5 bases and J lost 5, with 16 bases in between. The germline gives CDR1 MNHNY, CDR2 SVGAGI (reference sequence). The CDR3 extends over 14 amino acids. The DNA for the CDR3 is TGTGCCAGCAGTACCCAGGGGAAGTTTCACGAGCAGTACTTC. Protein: CASSTQGKFHEQYF.

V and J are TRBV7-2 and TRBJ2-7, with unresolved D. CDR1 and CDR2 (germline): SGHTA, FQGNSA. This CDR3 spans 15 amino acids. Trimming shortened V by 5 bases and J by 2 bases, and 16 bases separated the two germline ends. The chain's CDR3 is CASSAGAGLAYEQYF. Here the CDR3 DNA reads TGTGCCAGCAGCGCCGGAGCTGGCCTAGCCTACGAGCAGTACTTC.

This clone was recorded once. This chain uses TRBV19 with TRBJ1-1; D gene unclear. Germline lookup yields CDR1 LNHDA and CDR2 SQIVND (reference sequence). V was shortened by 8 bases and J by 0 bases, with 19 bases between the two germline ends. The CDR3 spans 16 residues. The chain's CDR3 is CASGFRKTLMNTEAFF. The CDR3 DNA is TGTGCCAGTGGGTTCCGCAAGACCCTAATGAACACTGAAGCTTTCTTT.